The rows below give T cell receptor beta chains drawn from one sample of a study of T cells in Graves' hyperthyroidism and ophthalmopathy. Each CDR3 protein gets one entry after TCRdb re-called the multiplex PCR reads with MiXCR. Counted here are a few hundred thousand distinct CDR3 sequences, about 15% occurring once; the ten biggest clones make up 25% to 30%. The sample comprised blood. The receptors derive from a young woman with Graves' ophthalmopathy. CDR3s include the opening cysteine and the closing phenylalanine or tryptophan. The D gene is left open where the match is weak. Expanded clones are given a class, and other clones once, few, many or no size at all.

j_call v_call clone_size d_call cdr3_aa cdr3_nt
TRBJ2-3 TRBV11-2 few - CASSLVGGTSTDTQYF TGTGCCAGCAGCTTAGTTGGGGGAACGAGCACAGATACGCAGTATTTT
TRBJ1-1 TRBV5-1 many TRBD1 CASSLARGLGTEAFF TGCGCCAGCAGCTTGGCCAGGGGGCTCGGCACTGAAGCTTTCTTT
TRBJ1-1 TRBV3-1 many - CASSPKRSRGTEAFF TGTGCCAGCAGCCCTAAAAGAAGCAGGGGCACTGAAGCTTTCTTT
TRBJ2-3 TRBV6-5 many TRBD2 CASSYSTSGRDTQYF TGTGCCAGCAGTTACTCGACTAGCGGGAGAGATACGCAGTATTTT
TRBJ2-5 TRBV6-2/TRBV6-3 few TRBD1 CASSYLTGQVEKETQYF TGTGCCAGCAGTTACCTCACGGGACAGGTGGAAAAGGAGACCCAGTACTTC
TRBJ2-3 TRBV6-6 - TRBD2 CASSYKDRRLAGESGTDTQYF TGTGCCAGCAGTTACAAGGACCGTAGACTAGCGGGAGAGAGCGGCACAGATACGCAGTATTTT
TRBJ1-2 TRBV5-6 many - CASSLGRVNYGYTF TGTGCCAGCAGCTTGGGACGGGTTAACTATGGCTACACCTTC
TRBJ2-3 TRBV7-8 many - CASTRDSDEDTQYF TGTGCCAGCACCCGGGACTCCGATGAGGATACGCAGTATTTT
TRBJ2-1 TRBV7-2 few TRBD1 CASSLRPGTGSEQFF TGTGCCAGCAGCCTTCGTCCCGGGACAGGGTCTGAGCAGTTCTTC
TRBJ2-2 TRBV6-1 many - CASREFPGTGELFF TGTGCCAGCAGGGAGTTCCCAGGCACCGGGGAGCTGTTTTTT
TRBJ2-7 TRBV20-1 many TRBD1 CSAYTTGGYEQYF TGCAGTGCCTACACTACAGGGGGCTACGAGCAGTACTTC
TRBJ2-5 TRBV12-3/TRBV12-4 many - CASSFGFEETQYF TGTGCCAGCAGTTTTGGGTTTGAAGAGACCCAGTACTTC
TRBJ1-3 TRBV20-1 many - CSASADYGNTIYF TGCAGTGCTAGCGCCGACTATGGAAACACCATATATTTT
TRBJ2-5 TRBV3-1 - - CASSSRRSRETQYF TGTGCCAGCAGCTCCCGGCGATCTAGGGAGACCCAGTACTTC
TRBJ2-3 TRBV7-2 many - CASSLGSGLDTQYF TGTGCCAGCAGCTTAGGGTCGGGGCTAGATACGCAGTATTTT
TRBJ1-3 TRBV12-3/TRBV12-4 many - CASSLAGSTGTIYF TGTGCCAGCAGTTTAGCGGGATCTACGGGCACCATATATTTT
TRBJ2-1 TRBV6-2/TRBV6-3 many TRBD2 CASSSRTSGPYNEQFF TGTGCCAGCAGTTCCCGGACTAGCGGGCCCTACAATGAGCAGTTCTTC
TRBJ1-1 TRBV20-1 - - CSAAPDPTAFF TGCAGTGCTGCACCCGACCCGACGGCTTTCTTT
TRBJ1-1 TRBV29-1 few - CSVDREAFF TGCAGCGTTGACAGAGAAGCTTTCTTT
TRBJ1-5 TRBV6-2/TRBV6-3 many TRBD1 CASRRQGDSNQPQHF TGTGCCAGCAGAAGACAGGGCGATAGCAATCAGCCCCAGCATTTT
TRBJ2-7 TRBV29-1 few - CSVGILVPYEQYF TGCAGCGTTGGAATCCTAGTCCCCTACGAGCAGTACTTC
TRBJ2-1 TRBV2 many - CASIGGGYNEQFF TGTGCCAGCATCGGAGGAGGGTACAATGAGCAGTTCTTC
TRBJ1-5 TRBV4-2 many TRBD1 CASSQDPGQGASQPQHF TGTGCCAGCAGCCAAGACCCGGGACAGGGGGCTAGTCAGCCCCAGCATTTT
TRBJ2-7 TRBV27 few - CASSLREGPHYEQYF TGTGCCAGCAGTTTACGTGAGGGGCCCCACTACGAGCAGTACTTC
TRBJ2-3 TRBV10-1 - - CASSEDLSRSRDTQYF TGCGCCAGCAGTGAGGATCTTAGCAGGTCAAGGGATACGCAGTATTTT
TRBJ1-5 TRBV6-1 - - CASKTGGAGQPQHF TGTGCCAGCAAAACCGGAGGGGCGGGTCAGCCCCAGCATTTT
TRBJ2-3 TRBV5-1 many - CASSVQQGGDTDTQYF TGCGCCAGCAGCGTACAACAGGGCGGGGACACAGATACGCAGTATTTT
TRBJ2-2 TRBV15 - TRBD1 CATSMGTGKTGELFF TGTGCCACCAGCATGGGGACAGGGAAGACCGGGGAGCTGTTTTTT
TRBJ1-1 TRBV10-2 few - CASTAEEGEFNTEAFF TGCGCCAGCACTGCTGAGGAGGGAGAGTTCAACACTGAAGCTTTCTTT